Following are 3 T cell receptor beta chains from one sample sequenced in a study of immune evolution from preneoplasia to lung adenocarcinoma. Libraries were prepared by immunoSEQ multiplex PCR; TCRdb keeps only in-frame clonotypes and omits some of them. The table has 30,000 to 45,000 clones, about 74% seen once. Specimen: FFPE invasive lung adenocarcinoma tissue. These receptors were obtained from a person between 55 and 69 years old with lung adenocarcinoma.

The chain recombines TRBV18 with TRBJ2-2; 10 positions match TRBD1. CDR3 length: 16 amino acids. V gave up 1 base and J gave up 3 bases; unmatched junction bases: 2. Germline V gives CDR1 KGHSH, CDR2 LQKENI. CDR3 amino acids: CASSPRQGADTGELFF. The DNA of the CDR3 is TGTGCCAGCTCACCACGACAGGGGGCGGACACCGGGGAGCTGTTTTTT.

CDR3 sequence (DNA): TGTGCCAGCAGCTTGGAGGGGGATAGCGGAGCTTACAATGAGCAGTTCTTC. Translating it yields CASSLEGDSGAYNEQFF. The gene calls are TRBV5-5 and TRBJ2-1, with D perhaps matching TRBD1 or TRBD2 (6 bases each). This CDR3 has 17 amino acids. Germline V gene lookup returns CDR1 SGHKS and CDR2 YYEKEE (reference sequence). V gave up 0 bases and J gave up 4 bases, with 17 bases separating them.

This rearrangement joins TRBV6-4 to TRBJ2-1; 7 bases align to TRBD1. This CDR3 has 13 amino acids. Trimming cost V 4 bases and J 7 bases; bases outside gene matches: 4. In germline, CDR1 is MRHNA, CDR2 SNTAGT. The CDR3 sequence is CASSAKQGNEQFF. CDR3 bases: TGTGCCAGCAGTGCCAAACAGGGGAATGAGCAGTTCTTC.